The clone carrying this T cell receptor (beta chain) came up a few times. What it binds is not known. This sample is part of a study of beta chain features in type 1 diabetes. With 5 bases removed from V and 0 bases from J, the gap between germline ends came to 17 bases. The CDR3 runs to 18 residues. CDR1 is SNHLY and CDR2 is FYNNEI in the germline V gene. Reverse transcribing all isolated RNA meant expressed TCRB transcripts were sequenced. Assay used: immunoSEQ multiplex PCR; TCRdb lists only in-frame clones, some missing. Among about 930,000 clones listed, about 17% were seen once. Study findings and constraints: Cells carrying high TCR expression could end up over-represented when cDNA is sequenced. Patients showed naive, central memory and Treg TCRB repertoires that appeared more similar than those of healthy donors.

Sequenced material: naive CD4+ T cells from blood. This receptor was obtained from a woman in her late teens or twenties in good health. The chain couples TRBV2 to TRBJ2-6, with a tentative D call TRBD2 (6 bases). CDR3 protein: CASSSGQPIFSGANVLTF. CDR3 coding DNA: TGTGCCAGCAGTAGCGGGCAACCAATTTTCTCTGGGGCCAACGTCCTGACTTTC. Full variable domain (remainder filled in from reference TRBV2 and TRBJ2-6): EPEVTQTPSHQVTQMGQEVILRCVPISNHLYFYWYRQILGQKVEFLVSFYNNEISEKSEIFDDQFSVERPDGSNFTLKIRSTKLEDSAMYFCASSSGQPIFSGANVLTFGAGSRLTVL.